The TCR beta chain described here comes from a study of post-analysis software for immune sequencing data. Only one count was recorded for this clonotype. The target antigen is unknown. The junction departs from the called germline gene at one end, perhaps through a read error. Study-wide findings and caveats: Significantly decreased normalized Chao1 diversity was recorded for multiple sclerosis patients relative to controls.

Unique molecular identifiers featured in each of the TCR beta cDNA libraries. MiXCR was run by TCRdb on the PCR reads, yielding one entry per CDR3 protein. Of around 400,000 distinct CDR3 sequences detected, around 37% appear once; the ten largest clones hold about an eighth. The TCR comes from a girl aged 5-17 years with multiple sclerosis. Sequenced input: blood.

CDR3 sequence: CAGSYSGAGTGHEESRGLGYTF. CDR3 coding DNA: TGTGCCGGCAGTTACTCGGGGGCCGGGACAGGTCATGAAGAATCGAGGGGTCTCGGCTACACCTTC. The chain uses TRBV6-5 and TRBJ1-2; 8 bases agree with TRBD1. The CDR3 consists of 22 residues. In germline, CDR1 is MNHEY, CDR2 SVGAGI.